This passage covers 8 T cell receptor beta chains from one sample sequenced in a study of immune cell composition in non-small cell lung cancer. Clones were read by immunoSEQ multiplex PCR, and TCRdb kept only the in-frame ones, dropping some. The table records around 9,000 clones, roughly 80% of them present only once. Normal lung was taken at the farthest possible site, at least 3 cm from tumour. The sample was non-adjacent lung tissue. These receptor sequences come from a human donor with non-small cell lung cancer.

This chain connects TRBV5-1 to TRBJ2-5; 7 bases are a match to TRBD2. CDR3 length: 15 amino acids. V shed 2 bases, J shed 2 bases, and the junction held 6 bases outside the gene matches. CDR1 and CDR2 from the germline V gene are SGHRS and YFSETQ. The DNA of the CDR3 is TGCGCCAGCAGCTTAGACGGGAGGCCTCAAGAGACCCAGTACTTC. Amino acids: CASSLDGRPQETQYF. The full variable domain, completed using reference TRBV5-1 and TRBJ2-5, is KAGVTQTPRYLIKTRGQQVTLSCSPISGHRSVSWYQQTPGQGLQFLFEYFSETQRNKGNFPGRFSGRQFSNSRSEMNVSTLELGDSALYLCASSLDGRPQETQYFGPGTRLLVL.

J is TRBJ1-2 and V is TRBV11-2, with D unclear. CDR3 length equals 13 residues. Trimming pared 5 bases from V and 4 bases from J, leaving 11 bases between. Germline CDR1 is SGHAT and CDR2 is FQNNGV. This CDR3 reads CASSPRDFYGYTF. CDR3 DNA: TGTGCCAGCAGCCCTAGGGATTTCTATGGCTACACCTTC.

The chain is built from TRBV15 and TRBJ1-1, with 8 bases fitting TRBD1. The V segment lost 3 bases and the J segment 2 bases; nucleotides outside the gene matches: 5. Germline V gene data show CDR1 as LNHNV and CDR2 as YYDKDF (reference sequence). The CDR3 length is 15 residues. CDR3 sequence reads: CATSSLTGGNTEAFF. In nucleotides, the CDR3 is TGTGCCACCAGCAGTCTAACAGGGGGAAACACTGAAGCTTTCTTT.

The rearrangement uses TRBV7-3 and TRBJ2-1; D might be TRBD1 (5 bases). Germline values: CDR1 SGHTA, CDR2 FQGTGA. This CDR3 has 13 residues. Trimming pared 1 base from V and 8 bases from J, leaving 9 bases between. The CDR3 protein is CASSLMAGYEQFF. The DNA for the CDR3 is TGTGCCAGCAGCTTAATGGCAGGGTATGAGCAGTTCTTC. Full variable domain (rest looked up from reference TRBV7-3 and TRBJ2-1): GAGVSQTPSNKVTEKGKYVELRCDPISGHTALYWYRQSLGQGPEFLIYFQGTGAADDSGLPNDRFFAVRPEGSVSTLKIQRTERGDSAVYLCASSLMAGYEQFFGPGTRLTVL.

The CDR3 reads CATSREIGTEQYF. Here the CDR3 DNA reads TGTGCCACCAGCAGAGAAATAGGCACCGAGCAGTACTTC. V gene TRBV15 combines with J gene TRBJ2-7; D remains unclear. CDR1 and CDR2 from the germline V gene are LNHNV and YYDKDF (reference sequence). V dropped 0 bases and J dropped 6 bases, with 9 bases sitting between them. The CDR3 extends over 13 amino acids. The entire variable domain, with the rest obtained from reference TRBV15 and TRBJ2-7, is as follows: DAMVIQNPRYQVTQFGKPVTLSCSQTLNHNVMYWYQQKSSQAPKLLFHYYDKDFNNEADTPDNFQSRRPNTSFCFLDIRSPGLGDTAMYLCATSREIGTEQYFGPGTRLTVT.

The J gene is TRBJ1-1, the V gene TRBV4-1; the D gene is possibly TRBD1 (5 bases). The CDR3 length is 15 residues. Per the germline V gene, CDR1 is MGHRA and CDR2 is YSYEKL. The ends were cut back, 3 bases at V and 0 bases at J, with 11 bases in the middle. The CDR3 DNA sequence: TGCGCCAGCAGCCAGTTAACAGGATTGAACACTGAAGCTTTCTTT. It translates to CASSQLTGLNTEAFF.

CDR3 residues: CASSLGLAGGPEQFF. The CDR3 DNA follows: TGTGCCAGCAGCTTGGGACTAGCGGGAGGGCCTGAGCAGTTCTTC. The chain recombines TRBV5-4 with TRBJ2-1; TRBD2 matches 14 bases. V lost 0 bases to trimming and J lost 9 bases; unmatched junction nucleotides: 2. The CDR3 is 15 amino acids. CDR1 is SGHNT and CDR2 is YYREEE in the germline V gene (reference sequence).

Sample share makes this clone medium-sized. J is TRBJ2-1 and V is TRBV7-3, with D tentatively TRBD1 (6 bases). The CDR3 covers 16 residues. CDR1 is SGHTA and CDR2 is FQGTGA in the germline V gene. V dropped 4 bases and J dropped 6 bases, with 19 bases sitting between them. In DNA, the CDR3 is TGTGCCAGCAGCTCTGGAAGCGGTGGGGGCGTCAATGAGCAGTTCTTC. It yields the protein CASSSGSGGGVNEQFF.